This is a list of T cell receptor beta chains from one sample in a study of beta chain features in type 1 diabetes. TCRdb keeps only in-frame clones here, not all; method: immunoSEQ multiplex PCR. The table has 200,000 to 250,000 clones, 25% to 35% seen once. The material sequenced was central memory CD4+ T cells from blood. The source is a man aged 25 to 40 in good health. The CDR3 runs from the conserved cysteine through the conserved F or W. The D gene is left open where the match is weak. Clone size appears in some rows only: once, few, many, or a class for an expanded clone.

TRBJ2-1 TRBV29-1 few TRBD1 TGCAGCGTCCGGGACAGCCCAACAAAAAGTGAGCAGTTCTTC CSVRDSPTKSEQFF
TRBJ2-1 TRBV7-2 many . TGTGCCAGCAGCTCCCGACGGGAGAATGAGCAGTTCTTC CASSSRRENEQFF
TRBJ2-1 TRBV15 few TRBD2 TGTGCCACCAGCAGTCGAACTTTAGCGGGTAATTACAATGAGCAGTTCTTC CATSSRTLAGNYNEQFF
TRBJ2-1 TRBV28 . . TGTGCCAGCGGTACGACCCCGTCGAATGAGCAGTTCTTC CASGTTPSNEQFF
TRBJ2-3 TRBV7-2 many TRBD2 TGTGCCAGCAGCTTAGCACTAGCGGGGCACACAGATACGCAGTATTTT CASSLALAGHTDTQYF
TRBJ2-3 TRBV29-1 few TRBD2 TGCAGCGTTGAAAGGACTAGCGGTGATACGCAGTATTTT CSVERTSGDTQYF
TRBJ2-5 TRBV7-2 . . TGTGCCAGCAGCTTAGATCGCGGCAGCGGGGAGACCCAGTACTTC CASSLDRGSGETQYF
TRBJ2-5 TRBV2 . TRBD2 TGTGCCAGCAGTGTTGGTAGCGGGGGGGAGACCCAGTACTTC CASSVGSGGETQYF
TRBJ2-1 TRBV29-1 few TRBD2 TGCAGCGCCAAAGGGTCTAGCGGGACCTACAATGAGCAGTTCTTC CSAKGSSGTYNEQFF
TRBJ2-3 TRBV10-3 few TRBD1 TGTGCCATCAGTGAGTCTAGGACAGGGGCAGATACGCAGTATTTT CAISESRTGADTQYF
TRBJ2-7 TRBV7-8 . . TGTGCCAGCAGCTTAGAGGCGAAGGGTTACGAGCAGTACTTC CASSLEAKGYEQYF
TRBJ2-1 TRBV28 . TRBD2 TGTGCCAGCAGTCTAGCGGGAGGCGATGAGCAGTTCTTC CASSLAGGDEQFF
TRBJ2-3 TRBV30 . . TGTGCCTGTAAACAGGGATCTACGGCTGATACGCAGTATTTT CACKQGSTADTQYF
TRBJ2-4 TRBV30 . TRBD1 TGTGCCTGGAGTCCCGGGACAGCAGAAAACATTCAGTACTTC CAWSPGTAENIQYF
TRBJ2-4 TRBV5-6 . . TGTGCCAGCAGAGGGGAGGCCAAAAACATTCAGTACTTC CASRGEAKNIQYF
TRBJ2-7 TRBV30 . . TGTGCCTGGAGAGTGGACAGCTCTTCCTACGAGCAGTACTTC CAWRVDSSSYEQYF
TRBJ1-2 TRBV30 . . TGTGCCTGGAGTGTACTGGGGAGGGATGGCTACACCTTC CAWSVLGRDGYTF
TRBJ1-2 TRBV6-1 . TRBD1 TGTGCCACCGATACAGACAGGGATTATGGCTACACCTTC CATDTDRDYGYTF
TRBJ2-3 TRBV7-2 . . TGTGCCAGCAGCTTAGTGGGGGCTCCCACAGATACGCAGTATTTT CASSLVGAPTDTQYF
TRBJ1-2 TRBV2 few . TGTGCCAGCAGTTACTCCGGGAGCTATGGCTACACCTTC CASSYSGSYGYTF
TRBJ1-2 TRBV29-1 . . TGCAGCGTCGTACAGGGAAACCGGGATGGCTACACCTTC CSVVQGNRDGYTF
TRBJ2-5 TRBV29-1 . . TGCAGCGTTGGGGGGGCAGTGCAAGAGACCCAGTACTTC CSVGGAVQETQYF
TRBJ1-1 TRBV30 . . TGTGCCTGGAGTGTACTACAGTTGAACACTGAAGCTTTCTTT CAWSVLQLNTEAFF
TRBJ2-5 TRBV14 . . TGTGCCAGCAGCCAGGTCCGAGCTAGTGGGACCCAGTACTTC CASSQVRASGTQYF
TRBJ2-7 TRBV7-9 . TRBD1 TGTGCCAGCAGCTTATGGACAGGGTCCCAAATCGCCTACGAGCAGTACTTC CASSLWTGSQIAYEQYF
TRBJ1-2 TRBV30 . . TGTGCCTGGAGATCACCGTGGGACAACTATGGCTACACCTTC CAWRSPWDNYGYTF
TRBJ2-4 TRBV5-1 . TRBD2 TGCGCCAGCAGCCCAGAGGGAGGGGCCAAAAACATTCAGTACTTC CASSPEGGAKNIQYF
TRBJ1-3 TRBV2 once TRBD1 TGTGCCAGCAGTGAGGGGACAGGGTGGAAGGGAAACACCATATATTTT CASSEGTGWKGNTIYF
TRBJ2-2 TRBV29-1 few TRBD2 TGCAGCGTGGCGCGGGGGGCCAACACCGGGGAGCTGTTTTTT CSVARGANTGELFF
TRBJ2-3 TRBV4-3 many . TGCGCCAGCAGCCAAGAGGGAACCTCCCAAAATACGCAGTATTTT CASSQEGTSQNTQYF
TRBJ2-5 TRBV7-9 many . TGTGCCAGCATGGGGGCTGGAGAGACCCAGTACTTC CASMGAGETQYF
TRBJ2-7 TRBV5-1 . TRBD1 TGCGCCAGCAGCTGGGGGGACAGGAACTCCTACGAGCAGTACTTC CASSWGDRNSYEQYF
TRBJ2-4 TRBV10-1 few . TGCGCCAGCAGGAAAACGGGCCGCTCAATGGCCAAAAACATTCAGTACTTC CASRKTGRSMAKNIQYF
TRBJ2-3 TRBV7-2 many TRBD1 TGTGCCAGCAGCTCGTACAGGGGTGCTAGCACAGATACGCAGTATTTT CASSSYRGASTDTQYF
TRBJ2-1 TRBV5-1 . TRBD2 TGCGCCAGCAGCTTTAGCGGGAGACCCAATGAGCAGTTCTTC CASSFSGRPNEQFF
TRBJ2-1 TRBV7-9 . . TGTGCCAGCAGCTTTGGTGAAGAGCAGTTCTTC CASSFGEEQFF
TRBJ2-3 TRBV14 many . TGTGCCAGCAGCCAAGCCTCCAGTAGTAAGACAGATACGCAGTATTTT CASSQASSSKTDTQYF
TRBJ2-7 TRBV5-6 . . TGTGCCAGCAGCTCCGGGCCCCGGCTCTACGAGCAGTACTTC CASSSGPRLYEQYF
TRBJ1-3 TRBV30 . . TGTGCCTGGAGTATTCGGGGAAACACCATATATTTT CAWSIRGNTIYF
TRBJ1-5 TRBV7-2 . . TGTGCCAGCAGCTTATCGTCACAGGGATATAGCAATCAGCCCCAGCATTTT CASSLSSQGYSNQPQHF
TRBJ2-7 TRBV15 many TRBD2 TGTGCCACCAGCAGAGCGGAACTAGCGGGGTTTGAGCAGTACTTC CATSRAELAGFEQYF
TRBJ2-3 TRBV11-2 few . TGTGCCAGCAGCCCCCCCAAGGTGGATACGCAGTATTTT CASSPPKVDTQYF
TRBJ2-1 TRBV7-2 few TRBD1 TGTGCCAGCAGCGGGGACAGGGACCCCTCCTACAATGAGCAGTTCTTC CASSGDRDPSYNEQFF